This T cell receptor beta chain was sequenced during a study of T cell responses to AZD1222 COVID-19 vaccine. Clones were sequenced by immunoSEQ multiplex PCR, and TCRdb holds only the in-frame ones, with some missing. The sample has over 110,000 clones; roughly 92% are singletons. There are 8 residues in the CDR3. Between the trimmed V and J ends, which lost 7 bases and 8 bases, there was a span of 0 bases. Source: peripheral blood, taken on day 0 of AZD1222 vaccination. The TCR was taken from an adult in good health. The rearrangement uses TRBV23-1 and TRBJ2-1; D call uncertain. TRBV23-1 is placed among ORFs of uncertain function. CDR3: CASNEQFF. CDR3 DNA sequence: TGCGCCAGCAATGAGCAGTTCTTC.